This T cell receptor (beta chain) was retrieved from a study of high-grade serous ovarian cancer treatment subgroups. Turning to the study itself: Each sample yielded on average roughly 7,400 unique TCR beta rearrangements from more than 13,000 reads.

The tumor samples were collected prior to definitive surgery or chemotherapy. Of note for this clone: Its antigen is unknown.

The assay was immunoSEQ multiplex PCR, and TCRdb's table has in-frame clones only and misses some. The profile shows over a thousand clones, roughly two thirds of them singletons. Germline CDR1 is PRHDT and CDR2 is FYEKMQ (reference sequence). Between the trimmed V and J ends, which lost 7 bases and 2 bases, there was a span of 14 bases. This CDR3 region has 14 residues. Study-wide points: Tumors within one patient showed repertoire similarity of about 0.1 to 0.8.

The origin of this receptor is a human donor with high-grade serous ovarian cancer. The material sequenced was tumor tissue. The V call is TRBV13, the J call TRBJ1-2; no definite D call. The CDR3 spells CASTKRQRNYGYTF. The CDR3 DNA sequence: TGTGCCAGCACCAAAAGGCAGCGCAACTATGGCTACACCTTC.